One sample yielded the 28 T cell receptor beta chains listed below, sequenced in a study of blood T cell repertoires in COVID-19. Assay: immunoSEQ multiplex PCR; the TCRdb copy retains only in-frame clones and omits some. The sample lists about 190,000 clones, around 86% occurring once. Sequenced input: peripheral blood. These TCRs come from a man between 35 and 55 years old with acute or convalescent COVID-19.

The chain uses TRBV25-1 and TRBJ2-3; D gene unclear. Trimming stripped 3 bases from V and 2 bases from J, with 3 bases between. Germline CDR1 and CDR2: MGHDK and SYGVNS. The CDR3 spans 12 residues. This CDR3 is CASSDYTDTQYF. The CDR3 DNA follows: TGTGCCAGCAGTGATTACACAGATACGCAGTATTTT.

The table lists this clone with a count of one. For the CDR3, the DNA is TGTGCCAGCAGTTCTGCAGGGGCACCCTACAATGAGCAGTTCTTC. This encodes CASSSAGAPYNEQFF. The V call is TRBV6-5, the J call TRBJ2-1, with a weak D call TRBD1 (6 bases). The CDR3 consists of 15 residues. The V gene's germline CDR1 is MNHEY and CDR2 SVGAGI. V was shortened by 4 bases and J by 2 bases, with 12 bases between the two germline ends.

This chain uses TRBV5-6 with TRBJ1-2, with 7 bases lining up with TRBD1. With V trimmed by 1 base and J by 3 bases, 3 bases remained unmatched. The germline V gene encodes CDR1 SGHDT and CDR2 YYEEEE. CDR3 length: 14 amino acids. The CDR3 protein is CASSLRQGDYGYTF. In DNA, the CDR3 is TGTGCCAGCAGCTTGCGACAGGGAGACTATGGCTACACCTTC.

In nucleotides, the CDR3 is TGTGCCTGGGGGGACACGACCACTGAAGCTTTCTTT. This translates into CAWGDTTTEAFF. The V call is TRBV30, the J call TRBJ1-1, with D possibly matching TRBD1 (6 bases). The CDR3 has 12 residues. Germline CDR1 GTSNPN, CDR2 SVGIG (reference sequence). Trimming stripped 5 bases from V and 4 bases from J, with 11 bases between.

This rearrangement joins TRBV28 to TRBJ1-6; maybe TRBD1 (5 bases). CDR1 is MDHEN, CDR2 SYDVKM, per germline. V gave up 3 bases and J gave up 16 bases, with 13 bases separating them. CDR3 length equals 12 residues. CDR3 DNA: TGTGCCAGCAGTTTGGTGGAGAAGGGGCTCCACTTT. It translates to CASSLVEKGLHF.

This chain links TRBV6-4 with TRBJ2-3, with D tentatively TRBD2 (6 bases). Germline V gene lookup returns CDR1 MRHNA and CDR2 SNTAGT. The CDR3 runs 13 residues. Trimming took 3 bases from V and 7 from J, leaving 11 bases between them. CDR3 protein: CASSERLANTQYF. CDR3 bases: TGTGCCAGCAGTGAAAGGCTAGCGAATACGCAGTATTTT.

The chain uses TRBV3-1 (or the pseudogene TRBV3-2) and TRBJ2-7; the match to TRBD2 covers 10 bases. There are 18 residues in the CDR3. J lost 4 bases, V lost 3 bases, and 15 bases had no gene match. From germline, CDR1 is LGHDT and CDR2 YNNKEL (reference sequence). The CDR3 DNA reads as TGTGCCAGCAGCCACCGGACAGGGAAGGCTAGCGGGGGATACGAGCAGTACTTC. Translated: CASSHRTGKASGGYEQYF.

The chain has TRBV13 and TRBJ2-7, with 7 bases matching TRBD1. The V segment lost 0 bases and the J segment 3 bases; nucleotides outside the gene matches: 11. CDR3 length equals 17 residues. Germline values: CDR1 PRHDT, CDR2 FYEKMQ (reference sequence). CDR3 residues: CASSLGGTGDSVYEQYF. CDR3 DNA sequence: TGTGCCAGCAGCTTAGGCGGTACAGGGGATTCGGTCTACGAGCAGTACTTC. The variable domain in full, with the rest retrieved from reference TRBV13 and TRBJ2-7, is AAGVIQSPRHLIKEKRETATLKCYPIPRHDTVYWYQQGPGQDPQFLISFYEKMQSDKGSIPDRFSAQQFSDYHSELNMSSLELGDSALYFCASSLGGTGDSVYEQYFGPGTRLTVT.

The rearrangement uses TRBV28 and TRBJ1-1, with D perhaps TRBD1 (5 bases). The V end lost 3 bases, the J end lost 1 base, and 12 bases lay between the germline ends. Germline V gene sequence: CDR1 MDHEN, CDR2 SYDVKM. The CDR3 consists of 15 residues. The CDR3 coding sequence is TGTGCCAGCAGTTTTAATTTGGGGGGGAACACTGAAGCTTTCTTT. Its protein product is CASSFNLGGNTEAFF.

The chain employs TRBV27 and TRBJ2-1; D perhaps matches TRBD2 (5 bases). The length of the CDR3 is 15 residues. Germline lookup yields CDR1 MNHEY and CDR2 SMNVEV (reference sequence). V was shortened by 5 bases and J by 0 bases, with 11 bases between the two germline ends. The DNA for the CDR3 is TGTGCCAGCAGTCTCCGAGGGAGCTCCTACAATGAGCAGTTCTTC. Its protein product is CASSLRGSSYNEQFF.

The V gene is TRBV19, the J gene TRBJ2-2; D gene uncertain. This CDR3 spans 13 amino acids. V was clipped by 4 bases and J by 5 bases, with 8 bases between them. Germline loops: CDR1 LNHDA, CDR2 SQIVND (reference sequence). The CDR3 DNA is TGTGCCAGTAGTAAGCCGAGTACCGGGGAGCTGTTTTTT. It is translated as CASSKPSTGELFF.

The V call is TRBV10-3, the J call TRBJ1-1, with a possible D match to TRBD1 (5 bases). CDR1 is ENHRY and CDR2 is SYGVKD in the germline V gene. The CDR3 runs 14 residues. The V end was cut by 2 bases, the J end by 4 bases, with 11 bases between. CDR3 protein: CAISEGGESTEAFF. Here the CDR3 DNA reads TGTGCCATCAGTGAGGGGGGGGAGAGCACTGAAGCTTTCTTT.

V gene TRBV6-1 combines with J gene TRBJ1-4, with TRBD1 identical over 8 bases. The CDR3 covers 15 residues. Germline assignment: CDR1 MNHNS and CDR2 SASEGT. V lost 6 bases, J lost 5 bases, and 8 bases stayed unmatched. Here the CDR3 reads CASSSGTGQNEKLFF. DNA for the CDR3: TGTGCCAGCAGCTCCGGGACAGGCCAGAATGAAAAACTGTTTTTT.

The chain combines TRBV11-3 with TRBJ2-1, with a tentative D call TRBD1 (6 bases). V was clipped by 3 bases and J by 4 bases, with 10 bases between them. Germline V gene data show CDR1 as SGHNT and CDR2 as YENEEA. The CDR3 has 14 residues. CDR3 sequence (DNA): TGTGCCAGCAGCTTGGAACAGGGTTACAATGAGCAGTTCTTC. Translating gives CASSLEQGYNEQFF.

The chain uses TRBV5-1 and TRBJ2-2; 7 nucleotides line up with TRBD2. Germline V lookup: CDR1 SGHRS, CDR2 YFSETQ. V trimming: 4 bases; J trimming: 6 bases; junction bases outside the gene matches: 6. The CDR3 extends over 14 amino acids. For the CDR3, the DNA is TGCGCCAGCAGCGGGACTACAGGACCCGGGGAGCTGTTTTTT. As protein: CASSGTTGPGELFF.

This chain links TRBV9 with TRBJ1-2, with TRBD1 matching over 8 bases. From germline, CDR1 is SGDLS and CDR2 YYNGEE. The CDR3 contains 14 residues. V lost 4 bases, J lost 8 bases, and 10 bases stayed unmatched. The CDR3: CASSPTTGAMGYTF. CDR3 DNA sequence: TGTGCCAGCAGCCCTACGACAGGGGCAATGGGCTACACCTTC.

The table lists this clone with a count of one. The chain couples TRBV11-1 to TRBJ2-7; a weak D match, TRBD1 (6 bases). CDR3 length: 14 amino acids. Germline CDR1 reads SGHAT; CDR2 reads FQDESV (reference sequence). V lost 7 bases and J lost 0, with 13 bases in between. CDR3 amino acids: CASNLMDSSYEQYF. CDR3 in DNA: TGTGCCAGCAACCTGATGGACAGCTCCTACGAGCAGTACTTC. The variable domain in full, completed from reference TRBV11-1 and TRBJ2-7, reads EAEVAQSPRYKITEKSQAVAFWCDPISGHATLYWYRQILGQGPELLVQFQDESVVDDSQLPKDRFSAERLKGVDSTLKIQPAELGDSAMYLCASNLMDSSYEQYFGPGTRLTVT.

The rearrangement links TRBV12-5 to TRBJ1-2; 10 bases are a match to TRBD1. V lost 4 bases, J lost 6 bases, and 11 bases stayed unmatched. CDR3 size: 16 residues. Per the germline V gene, CDR1 is LGHNT and CDR2 is FRNRAP. The CDR3 nucleotides are TGTGCTAGTGGTTCGAACTACCCCGGACAGGGGGATGGCTACACCTTC. Encoded protein: CASGSNYPGQGDGYTF.

The V call is TRBV7-7, the J call TRBJ2-1; 7 bases are a match to TRBD2. The length of the CDR3 is 13 residues. The V segment lost 1 base and the J segment 8 bases; nucleotides outside the gene matches: 2. Germline V gene sequence: CDR1 SSHAT, CDR2 FNYEAQ (reference sequence). The CDR3 DNA sequence: TGTGCCAGCAGCTTAGGGCTAGCGGATGAGCAGTTCTTC. It is translated as CASSLGLADEQFF.

The chain couples TRBV10-1 to TRBJ2-1; maybe TRBD1 (6 bases). CDR1 is WNHNN and CDR2 is SYGVQD in the germline V gene (reference sequence). Trimming left V 5 bases short and J 2 bases short, with 7 bases between. The CDR3 has 13 amino acids. This chain's CDR3 is CASSQGTYNEQFF. As DNA, the CDR3 is TGCGCCAGCAGTCAGGGGACCTACAATGAGCAGTTCTTC.

The chain couples TRBV2 to TRBJ2-7; a possible D gene is TRBD2 (6 bases). CDR1 is SNHLY, CDR2 FYNNEI, per germline. The CDR3 spans 17 residues. Trimming pared 1 base from V and 6 bases from J, leaving 22 bases between. CDR3 DNA: TGTGCCAGCAGTGAAGTACGGGGGATGGGCCGGTTGGGCGAGCAGTACTTC. Amino acid sequence: CASSEVRGMGRLGEQYF.

The J gene is TRBJ2-1, the V gene TRBV5-8; TRBD1 aligns across 7 bases. The length of the CDR3 is 16 residues. CDR1 is SGHTS, CDR2 YDEGEE, per germline. Unmatched junction bases numbered 14, after V lost 4 bases and J lost 7 bases. The CDR3 loop reads CASSPGTAATWNEQFF. The CDR3 DNA reads as TGTGCCAGCAGCCCGGGGACAGCCGCTACGTGGAATGAGCAGTTCTTC.

The chain recombines TRBV10-3 with TRBJ2-1; 12 bases map to TRBD2. J gave up 5 bases and V 5 bases, and 1 base lay outside the gene matches. The CDR3 runs to 14 residues. Germline lookup yields CDR1 ENHRY and CDR2 SYGVKD. The CDR3 is CAISPSGGDNEQFF. CDR3 bases: TGTGCCATCAGTCCTAGCGGGGGGGACAATGAGCAGTTCTTC.

The chain employs TRBV30 and TRBJ1-5, with D hard to call. CDR1 and CDR2 from the germline V gene are GTSNPN and SVGIG (reference sequence). The ends were cut back, 0 bases at V and 10 bases at J, with 16 bases in the middle. The length of the CDR3 is 14 residues. CDR3 coding DNA: TGTGCCTGGAGTGTACCGGGCACGAGCGGACCCCAGCATTTT. This sequence encodes CAWSVPGTSGPQHF.

The gene calls are TRBV28 and TRBJ1-5; TRBD1 matches 11 bases. Trimming cost V 8 bases and J 6 bases; bases outside gene matches: 6. CDR1 and CDR2 from the germline V gene are MDHEN and SYDVKM. This CDR3 has 14 residues. DNA for the CDR3: TGTGCCAGCGGCGGACAGGGGGCGGTTCAGCCCCAGCATTTT. Encoded protein: CASGGQGAVQPQHF.

The rearrangement uses TRBV2 and TRBJ1-1; D not resolved. The V gene lost 5 bases and the J gene lost 0 bases, with 10 bases spanning the gap. This CDR3 has 14 residues. The germline gives CDR1 SNHLY, CDR2 FYNNEI. This chain's CDR3 is CASSREQLNTEAFF. The CDR3 DNA is TGTGCCAGCAGTCGGGAACAGTTGAACACTGAAGCTTTCTTT.

The chain recombines TRBV28 with TRBJ1-2; 7 bases align to TRBD1. The germline V gene has CDR1 MDHEN and CDR2 SYDVKM. The CDR3 has 14 residues. With V trimmed by 3 bases and J by 2 bases, 3 bases remained unmatched. The CDR3 DNA reads as TGTGCCAGCAGTTTGGGCAGGGGGAACTATGGCTACACCTTC. This codes for CASSLGRGNYGYTF.

The chain carries TRBV5-1 and TRBJ2-2; 8 bases are a match to TRBD2. The CDR3 contains 15 residues. Germline lookup yields CDR1 SGHRS and CDR2 YFSETQ. Unmatched junction bases numbered 3, after V lost 2 bases and J lost 3 bases. The DNA of the CDR3 is TGCGCCAGCAGCTTACCAGCGGGGGACACCGGGGAGCTGTTTTTT. Protein sequence: CASSLPAGDTGELFF. Combining the CDR3 with reference TRBV5-1 and TRBJ2-2 gives the whole variable domain KAGVTQTPRYLIKTRGQQVTLSCSPISGHRSVSWYQQTPGQGLQFLFEYFSETQRNKGNFPGRFSGRQFSNSRSEMNVSTLELGDSALYLCASSLPAGDTGELFFGEGSRLTVL.